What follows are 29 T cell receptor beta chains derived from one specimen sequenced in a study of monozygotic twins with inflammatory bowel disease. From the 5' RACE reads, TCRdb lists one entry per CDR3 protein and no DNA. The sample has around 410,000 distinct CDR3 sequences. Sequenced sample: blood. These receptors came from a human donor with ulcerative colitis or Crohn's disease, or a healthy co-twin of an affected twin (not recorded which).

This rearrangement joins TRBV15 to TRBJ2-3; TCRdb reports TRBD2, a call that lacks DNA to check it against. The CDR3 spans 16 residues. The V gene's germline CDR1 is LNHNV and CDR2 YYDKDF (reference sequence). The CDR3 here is CATSRELAGGGDTQYF.

CDR3 region: CATSDLRDEQYF. V is TRBV24-1 and J is TRBJ2-7. This CDR3 contains 12 residues. CDR1 and CDR2 (germline): KGHDR, SFDVKD.

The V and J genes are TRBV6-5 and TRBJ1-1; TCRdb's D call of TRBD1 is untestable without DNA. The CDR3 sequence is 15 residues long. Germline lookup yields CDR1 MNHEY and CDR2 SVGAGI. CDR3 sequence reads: CASRTTGDLGTEAFF.

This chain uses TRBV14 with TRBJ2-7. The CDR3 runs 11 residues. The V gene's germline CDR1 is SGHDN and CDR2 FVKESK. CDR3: CTSSQYHEQYF.

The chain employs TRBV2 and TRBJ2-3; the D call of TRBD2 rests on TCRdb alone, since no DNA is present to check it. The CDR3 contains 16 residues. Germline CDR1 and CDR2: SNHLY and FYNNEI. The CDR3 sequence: CASSETLAGTTDTQYF.

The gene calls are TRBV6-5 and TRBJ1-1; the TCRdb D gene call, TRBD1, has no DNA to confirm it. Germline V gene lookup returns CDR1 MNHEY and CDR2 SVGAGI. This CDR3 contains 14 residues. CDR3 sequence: CASSFQGVVTEAFF.

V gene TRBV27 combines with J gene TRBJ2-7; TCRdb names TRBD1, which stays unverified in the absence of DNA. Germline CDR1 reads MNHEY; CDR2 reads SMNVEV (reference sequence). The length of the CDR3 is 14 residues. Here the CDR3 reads CASSPRLTGNEQYF.

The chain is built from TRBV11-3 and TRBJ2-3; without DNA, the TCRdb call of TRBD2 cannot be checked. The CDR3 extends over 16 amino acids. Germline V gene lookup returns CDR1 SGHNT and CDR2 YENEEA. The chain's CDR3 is CASSPGLAGGQDTQYF.

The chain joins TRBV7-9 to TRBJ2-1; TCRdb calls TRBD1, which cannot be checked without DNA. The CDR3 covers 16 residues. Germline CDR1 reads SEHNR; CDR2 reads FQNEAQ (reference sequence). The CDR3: CASSHRDRGTYNEQFF. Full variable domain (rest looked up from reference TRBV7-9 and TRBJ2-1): DTGVSQNPRHKITKRGQNVTFRCDPISEHNRLYWYRQTLGQGPEFLTYFQNEAQLEKSRLLSDRFSAERPKGSFSTLEIQRTEQGDSAMYLCASSHRDRGTYNEQFFGPGTRLTVL.

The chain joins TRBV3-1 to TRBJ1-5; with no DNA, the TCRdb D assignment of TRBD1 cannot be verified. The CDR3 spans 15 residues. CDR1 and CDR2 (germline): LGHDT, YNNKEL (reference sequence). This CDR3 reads CASSNRTAGGQPQHF.

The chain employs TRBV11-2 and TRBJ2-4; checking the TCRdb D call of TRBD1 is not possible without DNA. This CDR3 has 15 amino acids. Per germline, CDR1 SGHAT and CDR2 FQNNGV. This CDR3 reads CASSSPSQQQNIQYF. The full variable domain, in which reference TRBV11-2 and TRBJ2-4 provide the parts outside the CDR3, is EAGVAQSPRYKIIEKRQSVAFWCNPISGHATLYWYQQILGQGPKLLIQFQNNGVVDDSQLPKDRFSAERLKGVDSTLKIQPAKLEDSAVYLCASSSPSQQQNIQYFGAGTRLSVL.

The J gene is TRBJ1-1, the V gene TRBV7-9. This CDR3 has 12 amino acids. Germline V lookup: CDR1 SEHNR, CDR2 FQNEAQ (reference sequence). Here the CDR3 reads CASSAHGREAFF.

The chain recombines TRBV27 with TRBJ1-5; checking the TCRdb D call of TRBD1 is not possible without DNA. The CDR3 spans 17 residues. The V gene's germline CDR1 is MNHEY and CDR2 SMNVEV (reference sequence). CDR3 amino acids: CASSPRTGGDSNQPQHF.

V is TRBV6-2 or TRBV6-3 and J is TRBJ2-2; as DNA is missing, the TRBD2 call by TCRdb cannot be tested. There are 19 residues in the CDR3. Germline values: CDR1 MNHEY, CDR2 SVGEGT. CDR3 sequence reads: CASTQSGTSGVRSTGELFF.

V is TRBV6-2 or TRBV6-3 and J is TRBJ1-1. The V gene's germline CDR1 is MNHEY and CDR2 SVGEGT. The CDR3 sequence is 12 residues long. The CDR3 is CASTTLRGEAFF.

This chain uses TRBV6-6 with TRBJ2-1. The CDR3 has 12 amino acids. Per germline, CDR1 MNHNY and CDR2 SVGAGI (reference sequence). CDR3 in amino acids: CASSYSSDEQFF.

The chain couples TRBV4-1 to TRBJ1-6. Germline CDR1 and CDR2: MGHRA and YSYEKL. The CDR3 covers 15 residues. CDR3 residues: CASSQVGLSNSPLHF.

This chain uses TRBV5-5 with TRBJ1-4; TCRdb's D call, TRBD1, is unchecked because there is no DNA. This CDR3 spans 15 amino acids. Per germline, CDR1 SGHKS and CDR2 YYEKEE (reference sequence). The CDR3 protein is CASSLWGNSNEKLFF.

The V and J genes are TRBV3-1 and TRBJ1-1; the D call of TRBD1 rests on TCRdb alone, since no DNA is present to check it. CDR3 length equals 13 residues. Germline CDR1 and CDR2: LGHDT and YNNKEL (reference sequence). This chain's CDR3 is CASSRQVDTEAFF.

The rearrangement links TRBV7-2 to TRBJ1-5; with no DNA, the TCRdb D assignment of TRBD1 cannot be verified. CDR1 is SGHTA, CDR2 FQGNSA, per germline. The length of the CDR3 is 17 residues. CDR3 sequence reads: CASSLGDRGGGNQPQHF.

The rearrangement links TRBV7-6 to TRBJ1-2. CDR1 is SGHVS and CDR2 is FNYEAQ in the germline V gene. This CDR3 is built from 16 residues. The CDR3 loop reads CASSLVPWQVRDGYTF. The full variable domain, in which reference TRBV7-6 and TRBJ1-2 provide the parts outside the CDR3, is GAGVSQSPRYKVTKRGQDVALRCDPISGHVSLYWYRQALGQGPEFLTYFNYEAQQDKSGLPNDRFSAERPEGSISTLTIQRTEQRDSAMYRCASSLVPWQVRDGYTFGSGTRLTVV.

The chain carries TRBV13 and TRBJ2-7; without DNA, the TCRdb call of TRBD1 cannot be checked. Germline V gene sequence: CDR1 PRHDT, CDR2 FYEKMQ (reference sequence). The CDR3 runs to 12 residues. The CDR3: CASSFQQGKQYF. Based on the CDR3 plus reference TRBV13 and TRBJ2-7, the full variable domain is AAGVIQSPRHLIKEKRETATLKCYPIPRHDTVYWYQQGPGQDPQFLISFYEKMQSDKGSIPDRFSAQQFSDYHSELNMSSLELGDSALYFCASSFQQGKQYFGPGTRLTVT.

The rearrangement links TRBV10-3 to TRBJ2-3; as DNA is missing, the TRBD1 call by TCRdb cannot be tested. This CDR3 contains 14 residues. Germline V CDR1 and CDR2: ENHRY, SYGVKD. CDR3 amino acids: CAISLQGLTDTQYF.

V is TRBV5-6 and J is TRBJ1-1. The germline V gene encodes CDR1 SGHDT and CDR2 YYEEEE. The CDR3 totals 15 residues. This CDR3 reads CASSIPAEGLPEAFF.

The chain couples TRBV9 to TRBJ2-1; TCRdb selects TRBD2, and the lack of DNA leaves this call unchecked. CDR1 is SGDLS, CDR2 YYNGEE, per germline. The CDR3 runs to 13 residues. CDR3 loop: CASSVAKEAEQFF. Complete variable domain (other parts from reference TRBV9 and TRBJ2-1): DSGVTQTPKHLITATGQRVTLRCSPRSGDLSVYWYQQSLDQGLQFLIQYYNGEERAKGNILERFSAQQFPDLHSELNLSSLELGDSALYFCASSVAKEAEQFFGPGTRLTVL.

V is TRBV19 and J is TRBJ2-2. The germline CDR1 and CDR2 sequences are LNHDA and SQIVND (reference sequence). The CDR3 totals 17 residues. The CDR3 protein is CASSILSHKMGTGELFF.

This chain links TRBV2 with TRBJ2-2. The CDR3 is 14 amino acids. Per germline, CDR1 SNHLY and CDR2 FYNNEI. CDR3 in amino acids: CASRTFGSTGELFF.

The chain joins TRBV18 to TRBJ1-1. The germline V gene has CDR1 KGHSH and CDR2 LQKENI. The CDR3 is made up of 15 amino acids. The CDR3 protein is CASSPPHRANTEAFF.

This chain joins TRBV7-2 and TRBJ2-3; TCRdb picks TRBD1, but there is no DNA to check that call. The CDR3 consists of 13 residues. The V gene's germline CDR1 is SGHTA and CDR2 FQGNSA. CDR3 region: CASSRTGDDTQYF.